This T cell receptor (beta chain) was retrieved from a study of CD8+ T cells in alopecia areata. Overall study context: Treatment comprised oral tofacitinib, 5 to 10 mg twice daily, in treated patients.

The researchers isolated CD4+ and CD8+ T cells from PBMCs by sorting. This clone appeared a few times. The antigen is unknown. Study-wide points: Scalp sequencing also captures normal skin's resident alphabeta T cells. Lesional scalp displayed greater clonality than normal scalp, most notably in alopecia totalis/universalis.

V was shortened by 0 bases and J by 3 bases, with 22 bases between the two germline ends. This CDR3 region has 18 residues. The germline V gene encodes CDR1 SQVTM and CDR2 ANQGSEA. RNA, once extracted, was reverse transcribed into cDNA for use as the sequencing template. The assay was immunoSEQ multiplex PCR, and TCRdb's table has in-frame clones only and misses some. The repertoire consists of around 140,000 clones, with 51% occurring once and the leading ten covering approximately 0.99%. The sequencing used CD4+ T cells sorted from blood, collected at week 0. The sequence came from a human donor with alopecia areata. The rearrangement links TRBV29-1 to TRBJ2-3, with a tentative D call TRBD2 (6 bases). The CDR3 DNA is TGCAGCGTTGAAGATATTCCAGGAGCCACTCGGGGGACAGATACGCAGTATTTT. Translation: CSVEDIPGATRGTDTQYF.